This section outlines one T cell receptor (beta chain) sequence together with its context. The data stem from a study of shared clonotypes between healthy human individuals. TCRdb keeps only in-frame clones here, not all; method: immunoSEQ multiplex PCR. Among 500,000 to 550,000 clones listed, about 96% were seen once. The CDR3 is made up of 13 amino acids. Germline V gives CDR1 MDHEN, CDR2 SYDVKM. Trimming removed 6 bases at V and 0 bases at J, with 3 bases between. The chain joins TRBV28 to TRBJ1-6, with D uncertain. The TCR originated in a woman aged 30 to 39 in good health. Sequenced material: naive CD4+ T cells sorted from blood. Subset in this sample: CD45RA+ positively selected. CDR3: CASRNSYNSPLHF. CDR3 nucleotide sequence: TGTGCCAGCAGAAACTCCTATAATTCACCCCTCCACTTT.